This T cell receptor (beta chain) was identified in a study of blood T cell repertoires in COVID-19. Study-level information: COVID-19 samples from acute and convalescent phases originated in the United States, Italy and Spain. Sample material is recorded as cDNA or gDNA derived from T cells, B-cell-depleted T cells, or PBMCs.

In the authors' workflow: Quantification of nucleated cells was approximated via reference gene primer amplification. Sequenced by immunoSEQ multiplex PCR; TCRdb stores in-frame clones only, minus some. Clone size and V and J calls were adopted from that table, with D and trimming inferred from the DNA. The sample contains about 44,000 clones, roughly 87% of which appear only once. The CDR3 has 14 residues. Trimming cost V 4 bases and J 4 bases; bases outside gene matches: 3. Germline loops: CDR1 SGHRS, CDR2 YFSETQ. The chain carries TRBV5-1 and TRBJ2-5, with TRBD2 matching over 11 bases. The clonotype was recovered from a woman of 80 years or more in a cohort sampled during active or convalescent COVID-19. Material for sequencing was peripheral blood. For the CDR3, the DNA is TGCGCCAGCAGCGATACTAGCGGGGGAGAGACCCAGTACTTC. It specifies CASSDTSGGETQYF.